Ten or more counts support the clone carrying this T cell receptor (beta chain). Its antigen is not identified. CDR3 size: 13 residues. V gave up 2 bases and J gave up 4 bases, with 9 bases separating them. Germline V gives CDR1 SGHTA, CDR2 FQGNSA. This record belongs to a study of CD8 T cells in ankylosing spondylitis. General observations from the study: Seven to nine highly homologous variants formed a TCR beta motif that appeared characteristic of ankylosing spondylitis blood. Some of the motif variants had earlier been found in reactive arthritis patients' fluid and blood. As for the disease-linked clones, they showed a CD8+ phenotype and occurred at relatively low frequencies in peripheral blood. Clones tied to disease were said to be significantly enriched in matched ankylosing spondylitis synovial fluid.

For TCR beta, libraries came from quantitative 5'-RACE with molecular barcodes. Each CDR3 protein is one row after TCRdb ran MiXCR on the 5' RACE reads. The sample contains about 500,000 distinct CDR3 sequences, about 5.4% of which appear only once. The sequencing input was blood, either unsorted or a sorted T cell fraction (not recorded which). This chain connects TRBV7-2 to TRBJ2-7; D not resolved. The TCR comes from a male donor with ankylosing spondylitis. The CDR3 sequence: CASSLIAPYEQYF. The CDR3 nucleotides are TGTGCCAGCAGCTTAATCGCGCCTTACGAGCAGTACTTC.